One and the same sample provided the 5 T cell receptor beta chains below, sequenced in a study of T-cell memory formation after mild COVID-19. TCRdb re-called the 5' RACE reads with MiXCR, one entry per CDR3 protein. Found here are about 430,000 distinct CDR3 sequences, around 17% of them singletons; the top ten hold 20% to 25%. Material for sequencing was PBMCs or a T cell subset sorted from them (not recorded which). The source is a man aged 18 to 29 who had mild COVID-19 (a few samples of this study predate the infection). Cell type and time point are not known.

This clonotype has just a few counts. The rearrangement joins TRBV6-6 to TRBJ2-1; either TRBD1 or TRBD2 may supply D (5 bases each). Trimming shortened V by 5 bases and J by 13 bases, and 15 bases separated the two germline ends. This CDR3 contains 12 residues. Germline CDR1 reads MNHNY; CDR2 reads SVGAGI (reference sequence). The CDR3 spells CASSQTGTDQFF. The CDR3 DNA is TGTGCCAGCAGTCAAACCGGGACGGACCAGTTCTTC.

The CDR3 spells CASSLRIDGEQYF. The CDR3 DNA reads as TGTGCCAGCAGCTTACGAATAGATGGCGAGCAGTACTTC. The chain combines TRBV7-9 with TRBJ2-7, with unresolved D. CDR1 and CDR2 (germline): SEHNR, FQNEAQ (reference sequence). The CDR3 sequence is 13 residues long. The V end was cut by 2 bases, the J end by 6 bases, with 11 bases between.

This clonotype showed up just a few times. J is TRBJ1-5 and V is TRBV6-6; D is uncertain. The V gene's germline CDR1 is MNHNY and CDR2 SVGAGI (reference sequence). The ends were cut back, 5 bases at V and 0 bases at J, with 17 bases in the middle. CDR3 length: 17 amino acids. The CDR3 coding sequence is TGTGCCAGCAGTGTGGGCAGGAGTTCGTATAGCAATCAGCCCCAGCATTTT. Its protein is CASSVGRSSYSNQPQHF.

This clonotype was seen more than once but under ten times. This rearrangement joins TRBV7-8 to TRBJ2-7, with D perhaps TRBD1 (5 bases). Trimming took off 6 bases at V and 6 bases at J, with 15 bases between the two ends. In germline, CDR1 is SGHVS, CDR2 FQNEAQ. The CDR3 is made up of 13 amino acids. As DNA, the CDR3 is TGTGCCAGCAGTCCCAACACCCAGGGCGAGCAGTACGTC. Protein sequence: CASSPNTQGEQYV.

Remarks on this clonotype: One junction end disagrees with the germline gene, perhaps due to a read error. The chain recombines TRBV7-7 with TRBJ2-6; 11 positions match TRBD2. CDR1 and CDR2 from the germline V gene are SSHAT and FNYEAQ (reference sequence). CDR3 size: 18 residues. The CDR3 is CASSPLAGGLSGANVLTF. Here the CDR3 DNA reads TGTGCTAGCAGCCCCCTAGCGGGGGGCCTCTCTGGGGCCAACGTCCTGACTTTC.